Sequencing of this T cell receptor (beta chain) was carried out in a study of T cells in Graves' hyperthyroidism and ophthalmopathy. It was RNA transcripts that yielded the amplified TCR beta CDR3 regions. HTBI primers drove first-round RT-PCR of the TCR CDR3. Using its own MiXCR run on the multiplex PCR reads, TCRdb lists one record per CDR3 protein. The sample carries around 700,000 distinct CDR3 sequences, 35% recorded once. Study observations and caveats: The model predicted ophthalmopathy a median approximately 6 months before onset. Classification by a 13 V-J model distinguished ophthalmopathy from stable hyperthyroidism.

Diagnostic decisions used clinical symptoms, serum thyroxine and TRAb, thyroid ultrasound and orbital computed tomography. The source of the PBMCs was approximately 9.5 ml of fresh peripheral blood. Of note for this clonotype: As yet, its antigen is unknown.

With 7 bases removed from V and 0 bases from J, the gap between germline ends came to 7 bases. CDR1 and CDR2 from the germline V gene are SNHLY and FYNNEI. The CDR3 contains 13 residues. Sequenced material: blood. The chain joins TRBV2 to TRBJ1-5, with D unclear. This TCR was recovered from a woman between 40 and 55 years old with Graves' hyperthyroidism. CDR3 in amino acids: CASIYSSNQPQHF. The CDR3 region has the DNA TGTGCCAGCATTTACAGTAGCAATCAGCCCCAGCATTTT. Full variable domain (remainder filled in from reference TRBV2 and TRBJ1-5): EPEVTQTPSHQVTQMGQEVILRCVPISNHLYFYWYRQILGQKVEFLVSFYNNEISEKSEIFDDQFSVERPDGSNFTLKIRSTKLEDSAMYFCASIYSSNQPQHFGDGTRLSIL.